These 23 T cell receptor beta chains came from one sample sequenced in a study of T cells after yellow fever vaccination. A single record per CDR3 protein comes from TCRdb applying MiXCR to the 5' RACE reads. This table has 500,000 to 650,000 distinct CDR3 sequences, approximately 13% appearing once. Sequenced material: PBMCs, taken on the day of the yellow fever booster vaccination. The receptors stem from a man aged 25-45 years who received the YFV17D yellow fever vaccine.

The chain joins TRBV6-5 to TRBJ2-7; D perhaps matches TRBD2 (6 bases). The CDR3 consists of 11 residues. Germline V gene data show CDR1 as MNHEY and CDR2 as SVGAGI. V lost 10 bases and J lost 4, with 11 bases in between. The CDR3 spells CATRLEYEQYF. The DNA of the CDR3 is TGTGCCACCCGACTAGAGTACGAGCAGTACTTC.

The J gene is TRBJ2-3, the V gene TRBV6-5, with a tentative D call TRBD2 (6 bases). Germline CDR1 MNHEY, CDR2 SVGAGI. V was pared by 1 base and J by 3 bases, with 8 bases between. CDR3 length: 14 amino acids. CDR3: CASSYYGRTDTQYF. CDR3 sequence (DNA): TGTGCCAGCAGTTACTACGGGAGAACAGATACGCAGTATTTT.

This clonotype turned up a few times. The rearrangement uses TRBV7-2 and TRBJ2-1, with TRBD2 identical over 9 bases. J lost 5 bases, V lost 5 bases, and 7 bases had no gene match. Germline lookup yields CDR1 SGHTA and CDR2 FQGNSA. The length of the CDR3 is 15 residues. DNA of the CDR3: TGTGCCAGCAGCCCAAGACTAGCGGTGGACAATGAGCAGTTCTTC. It codes for CASSPRLAVDNEQFF. Looking up the rest from reference TRBV7-2 and TRBJ2-1 gives the full variable domain: GAGVSQSPSNKVTEKGKDVELRCDPISGHTALYWYRQSLGQGLEFLIYFQGNSAPDKSGLPSDRFSAERTGGSVSTLTIQRTQQEDSAVYLCASSPRLAVDNEQFFGPGTRLTVL.

CDR3 residues: CASSPRGPGEQYF. The CDR3 DNA reads as TGTGCCAGCAGCCCTCGGGGGCCGGGGGAGCAGTACTTC. The rearrangement joins TRBV3-1 to TRBJ2-7, with D perhaps TRBD1 or TRBD2 (6 bases each). CDR3 size: 13 residues. Germline V gene data show CDR1 as LGHDT and CDR2 as YNNKEL (reference sequence). The V end lost 4 bases, the J end lost 7 bases, and 14 bases lay between the germline ends.

The rearrangement uses TRBV12-3 or TRBV12-4 and TRBJ1-6; D is unresolved. The CDR3 contains 14 residues. The germline V and J ends were trimmed by 0 bases and 14 bases, with 14 bases remaining between them. The CDR3 DNA reads as TGTGCCAGCAGTTTAGCCCAGCAGGCGGGGTCCCTCCACTTT. Protein sequence: CASSLAQQAGSLHF.

This clonotype was detected only a few times. The chain uses TRBV20-1 and TRBJ2-5; TRBD1 aligns across 7 bases. CDR1 and CDR2 from the germline V gene are DFQATT and SNEGSKA (reference sequence). V shed 6 bases, J shed 5 bases, and the junction held 6 bases outside the gene matches. CDR3 length: 12 residues. CDR3 bases: TGCAGTGCGACAGGGTTTGAGGAGACCCAGTACTTC. Protein sequence: CSATGFEETQYF.

V and J are TRBV30 and TRBJ1-2, with TRBD1 matching over 7 bases. CDR1 GTSNPN and CDR2 SVGIG come from the germline V gene (reference sequence). Trimming removed 1 base from V and 8 bases from J; junction bases left unmatched: 7. This CDR3 comprises 13 residues. CDR3 nucleotide sequence: TGTGCCTGGAGTGGCTGGACAGGCTTGGGCTACACCTTC. This gives the protein CAWSGWTGLGYTF.

The chain joins TRBV6-1 to TRBJ2-1, with TRBD2 as a possible D gene (6 bases). The CDR3 consists of 14 residues. The V gene lost 2 bases and the J gene lost 5 bases, with 10 bases spanning the gap. Germline assignment: CDR1 MNHNS and CDR2 SASEGT. The CDR3 region has the DNA TGTGCCAGCAGTGAATGGGCGGGGAACAATGAGCAGTTCTTC. Amino acids: CASSEWAGNNEQFF.

This clonotype was counted ten times or more. This sequence joins TRBV4-3 and TRBJ2-2; perhaps TRBD1 as D (5 bases). Trimming removed 0 bases at V and 2 bases at J, with 22 bases between. CDR3 length: 20 residues. Germline CDR1 reads LGHNA; CDR2 reads YSLEER. The CDR3 DNA reads as TGCGCCAGCAGCCAAGAAGTGGCTTGGCAGGGATACGACAACACCGGGGAGCTGTTTTTT. Its translation is CASSQEVAWQGYDNTGELFF.

This clonotype appeared a few times. The chain combines TRBV20-1 with TRBJ2-7; possibly TRBD2 for D (5 bases). This CDR3 spans 12 amino acids. V was trimmed by 0 bases and J by 6 bases, leaving 9 bases between them. Per the germline V gene, CDR1 is DFQATT and CDR2 is SNEGSKA (reference sequence). The chain's CDR3 is CSARDLRGEQYF. The CDR3 DNA reads TGCAGTGCTAGAGATCTCCGGGGCGAGCAGTACTTC.

The rearrangement links TRBV18 to TRBJ2-5; D gene ambiguous. This CDR3 has 13 amino acids. V lost 2 bases and J 5 bases, leaving 9 bases between the germline ends. Germline V lookup: CDR1 KGHSH, CDR2 LQKENI. The CDR3 DNA reads TGTGCCAGCTCACCAGTGCCTTCGGAGACCCAGTACTTC. The encoded protein is CASSPVPSETQYF.

The chain uses TRBV7-2 and TRBJ2-7; the D is unclear. V lost 3 bases and J 6 bases, leaving 15 bases between the germline ends. Germline CDR1 reads SGHTA; CDR2 reads FQGNSA. The CDR3 is made up of 14 amino acids. The CDR3 is CASSLVVGKSEQYF. CDR3 DNA sequence: TGTGCCAGCAGCTTGGTGGTAGGGAAGTCCGAGCAGTACTTC. Full variable domain (outside the CDR3, taken from reference TRBV7-2 and TRBJ2-7): GAGVSQSPSNKVTEKGKDVELRCDPISGHTALYWYRQSLGQGLEFLIYFQGNSAPDKSGLPSDRFSAERTGGSVSTLTIQRTQQEDSAVYLCASSLVVGKSEQYFGPGTRLTVT.

This clonotype was picked up many times. The chain joins TRBV7-6 to TRBJ2-3; D may be TRBD2 (6 bases). Looked up from germline, CDR1 is SGHVS and CDR2 is FNYEAQ. The CDR3 is 13 residues long. Trimming removed 6 bases from V and 1 base from J, with 8 bases in between. CDR3 sequence: CASSTGGTDTQYF. In nucleotides, the CDR3 is TGTGCCAGCAGTACGGGAGGCACAGATACGCAGTATTTT. Complete variable domain (other parts from reference TRBV7-6 and TRBJ2-3): GAGVSQSPRYKVTKRGQDVALRCDPISGHVSLYWYRQALGQGPEFLTYFNYEAQQDKSGLPNDRFSAERPEGSISTLTIQRTEQRDSAMYRCASSTGGTDTQYFGPGTRLTVL.

This clonotype has just a few counts. The genes are TRBV20-1 and TRBJ2-1; 8 bases fit TRBD2. Germline CDR1 and CDR2: DFQATT and SNEGSKA (reference sequence). The junction had 6 bases not matched to a gene; V was cut back by 6 bases and J by 8 bases. CDR3 length: 12 amino acids. The CDR3 region is CSAEGLVYEQFF. The CDR3 region has the DNA TGCAGTGCGGAGGGACTAGTCTATGAGCAGTTCTTC.

This chain links TRBV24-1 with TRBJ2-2; D call uncertain. This CDR3 is built from 16 residues. V was pared by 0 bases and J by 5 bases, with 12 bases between. The germline V gene encodes CDR1 KGHDR and CDR2 SFDVKD. The chain's CDR3 is CATSDLKQEQTGELFF. In DNA form, the CDR3 reads TGTGCCACCAGTGATTTGAAGCAGGAACAAACCGGGGAGCTGTTTTTT.

This sequence joins TRBV7-2 and TRBJ1-2; D unresolved. Per the germline V gene, CDR1 is SGHTA and CDR2 is FQGNSA. The ends were cut back, 2 bases at V and 7 bases at J, with 8 bases in the middle. This CDR3 is built from 12 residues. In DNA form, the CDR3 reads TGTGCCAGCAGCTTATTGGTCGGTGGCTACACCTTC. Translated, it gives CASSLLVGGYTF. The variable domain in full, with the rest retrieved from reference TRBV7-2 and TRBJ1-2, is GAGVSQSPSNKVTEKGKDVELRCDPISGHTALYWYRQSLGQGLEFLIYFQGNSAPDKSGLPSDRFSAERTGGSVSTLTIQRTQQEDSAVYLCASSLLVGGYTFGSGTRLTVV.

This clonotype was picked up a small number of times. The chain combines TRBV27 with TRBJ2-4; D might be TRBD2 (6 bases). The CDR3 loop spans 15 amino acids. V gave up 5 bases and J gave up 1 base, with 12 bases separating them. The germline V gene has CDR1 MNHEY and CDR2 SMNVEV (reference sequence). The CDR3: CASSRRGGAKNIQYF. DNA of the CDR3: TGTGCCAGCAGTCGGCGGGGCGGGGCCAAAAACATTCAGTACTTC.

The chain links TRBV20-1 to TRBJ2-1; the match to TRBD2 covers 8 bases. The V segment lost 3 bases and the J segment 5 bases; nucleotides outside the gene matches: 6. Germline V gene sequence: CDR1 DFQATT, CDR2 SNEGSKA (reference sequence). This CDR3 comprises 14 residues. The CDR3 DNA sequence: TGCAGTGCTAGGAGCGGGAGAGAAAACAATGAGCAGTTCTTC. It yields the protein CSARSGRENNEQFF.

This clonotype was detected a few times. This rearrangement joins TRBV24-1 to TRBJ2-1; D might be TRBD2 (6 bases). Germline V gene lookup returns CDR1 KGHDR and CDR2 SFDVKD. This CDR3 has 18 residues. Trimming removed 1 base from V and 0 bases from J, with 15 bases in between. In nucleotides, the CDR3 is TGTGCCACCAGTGATTTTAGCGGAAGGGTCAGCTCCTACAATGAGCAGTTCTTC. Translation: CATSDFSGRVSSYNEQFF.

In DNA form, the CDR3 reads TGTGCCAGCAGCACCCGACTAGCGGGAATCATCGGAACCGGGGAGCTGTTTTTT. It is translated as CASSTRLAGIIGTGELFF. V and J are TRBV7-8 and TRBJ2-2, with 11 nucleotides matching TRBD2. The CDR3 contains 18 residues. V dropped 5 bases and J dropped 5; count of bases not matched to a gene: 13. The germline V gene encodes CDR1 SGHVS and CDR2 FQNEAQ. Combining the CDR3 with reference TRBV7-8 and TRBJ2-2 gives the whole variable domain GAGVSQSPRYKVAKRGQDVALRCDPISGHVSLFWYQQALGQGPEFLTYFQNEAQLDKSGLPSDRFFAERPEGSVSTLKIQRTQQEDSAVYLCASSTRLAGIIGTGELFFGEGSRLTVL.

This clonotype has a handful of counts. CDR3 region: CASSSRTGGNSGANVLTF. CDR3 nucleotide sequence: TGTGCCAGCTCATCAAGGACAGGGGGGAACTCTGGGGCCAACGTCCTGACTTTC. This chain connects TRBV18 to TRBJ2-6; 10 nucleotides align to TRBD1. CDR1 and CDR2 (germline): KGHSH, LQKENI. This CDR3 is built from 18 residues. V was pared by 5 bases and J by 0 bases, with 7 bases of the junction left unmatched.

The chain joins TRBV19 to TRBJ2-1; TRBD2 matches at 9 bases. The J segment lost 1 base and the V segment lost 1 base, leaving 8 bases of the junction unmatched. The CDR3 is 18 amino acids. Germline CDR1 LNHDA, CDR2 SQIVND (reference sequence). CDR3 sequence (DNA): TGTGCCAGTAGTATAGTGCTAGCGGGGCTTTCTTCCTACAATGAGCAGTTCTTC. It yields the protein CASSIVLAGLSSYNEQFF. Full variable domain (rest looked up from reference TRBV19 and TRBJ2-1): DGGITQSPKYLFRKEGQNVTLSCEQNLNHDAMYWYRQDPGQGLRLIYYSQIVNDFQKGDIAEGYSVSREKKESFPLTVTSAQKNPTAFYLCASSIVLAGLSSYNEQFFGPGTRLTVL.

The chain links TRBV9 to TRBJ2-1; perhaps TRBD2 as D (5 bases). Germline CDR1 reads SGDLS; CDR2 reads YYNGEE. The CDR3 covers 14 residues. With 4 bases removed from V and 13 bases from J, the gap between germline ends came to 21 bases. The CDR3 loop reads CASSPTHNPGEQFF. CDR3 DNA sequence: TGTGCCAGCAGCCCTACTCACAACCCCGGGGAACAGTTCTTC.